One sample yielded the 18 T cell receptor beta chains listed below, sequenced in a study of cytomegalovirus exposure and HLA in healthy donors. The PCR employed 60 Vbeta primers together with 13 Jbeta primers. Measured with immunoSEQ multiplex PCR; TCRdb has only the in-frame clones, and not every one. The sample shows fewer than 200,000 clones, roughly 87% of them seen only once. The sample consisted of PBMCs. These receptors all stem from a girl under three years old in good health and CMV-seronegative.

This clone showed up just a few times. The V and J genes are TRBV4-2 and TRBJ2-3; 7 bases match TRBD1. CDR1 is LGHNA, CDR2 YNFKEQ, per germline. CDR3 length: 17 amino acids. Losses at the gene ends were 0 bases for V and 3 bases for J; bases not matched to a gene: 9. As DNA, the CDR3 is TGTGCCAGCAGCCAAGATTATGTCAACAGGGGAACAGATACGCAGTATTTT. It translates to CASSQDYVNRGTDTQYF.

This chain links TRBV10-1 with TRBJ2-3; TRBD2 agrees at 7 bases. The CDR3 length is 15 residues. In germline, CDR1 is WNHNN, CDR2 SYGVQD (reference sequence). With 0 bases clipped from V and 3 bases from J, the junction kept 3 bases outside the gene matches. The CDR3 spells CASSESKGGTDTQYF. The CDR3 nucleotides read TGCGCCAGCAGTGAGTCGAAGGGAGGGACAGATACGCAGTATTTT.

This clone is a singleton in its sample. The rearrangement links TRBV29-1 to TRBJ2-2; 8 positions agree with TRBD1. Germline lookup yields CDR1 SQVTM and CDR2 ANQGSEA. Unmatched junction bases numbered 12, after V lost 6 bases and J lost 9 bases. This CDR3 has 14 residues. The CDR3 region has the DNA TGCAGCGTGAACACTGGACAGGGCCGCCGGGAGCTGTTTTTT. This codes for CSVNTGQGRRELFF.

The rearrangement links TRBV27 to TRBJ1-6; TRBD1 is a possible D gene (5 bases). CDR1 is MNHEY, CDR2 SMNVEV, per germline (reference sequence). CDR3 length: 16 residues. Trimming cost V 2 bases and J 6 bases, with 14 bases left between them. In DNA form, the CDR3 reads TGTGCCAGCAGTTTAAAATCCCCAGGGCGTAATTCACCCCTCCACTTT. It yields the protein CASSLKSPGRNSPLHF.

J is TRBJ2-3 and V is TRBV29-1, with 9 bases fitting TRBD2. The germline V gene has CDR1 SQVTM and CDR2 ANQGSEA. Trimming took 6 bases from V and 3 from J; bases not matched to a gene: 7. The CDR3 is 14 residues long. Here the CDR3 reads CSVGPGLATDTQYF. The DNA of the CDR3 is TGCAGCGTGGGACCGGGACTAGCAACAGATACGCAGTATTTT.

This clone was seen a handful of times. The chain carries TRBV25-1 and TRBJ2-3; D may be TRBD1 (6 bases). V lost 4 bases and J lost 7, with 9 bases in between. The V gene's germline CDR1 is MGHDK and CDR2 SYGVNS. The CDR3 sequence is 12 residues long. The CDR3 is CASSVQGNTQYF. The CDR3 nucleotides read TGTGCCAGCAGTGTACAGGGTAATACGCAGTATTTT.

This clone is a singleton in its sample. The chain links TRBV4-2 to TRBJ2-1; 9 nucleotides align to TRBD2. Trimming took 3 bases from V and 4 from J; bases not matched to a gene: 13. The CDR3 contains 18 residues. Per the germline V gene, CDR1 is LGHNA and CDR2 is YNFKEQ. The CDR3 loop is CASSHRARGGSSYNEQFF. The CDR3 DNA sequence: TGTGCCAGCAGCCATAGAGCGCGGGGGGGGTCTTCGTACAATGAGCAGTTCTTC.

The chain links TRBV18 to TRBJ1-2; 7 bases line up with TRBD1. The length of the CDR3 is 15 residues. V gave up 3 bases and J gave up 1 base; unmatched junction bases: 5. CDR1 and CDR2 from the germline V gene are KGHSH and LQKENI. In nucleotides, the CDR3 is TGTGCCAGCTCACCGACAGGGAGGAGTAACTATGGCTACACCTTC. This sequence encodes CASSPTGRSNYGYTF.

V gene TRBV2 combines with J gene TRBJ2-3, with D hard to call. V dropped 3 bases and J dropped 1 base, with 14 bases sitting between them. The CDR3 sequence is 16 residues long. The germline V gene has CDR1 SNHLY and CDR2 FYNNEI. The CDR3 DNA sequence: TGTGCCAGCAGTGAGGGCACCAATGCTCGCACAGATACGCAGTATTTT. Translation gives CASSEGTNARTDTQYF. The full variable domain, its missing parts supplied by reference TRBV2 and TRBJ2-3, is EPEVTQTPSHQVTQMGQEVILRCVPISNHLYFYWYRQILGQKVEFLVSFYNNEISEKSEIFDDQFSVERPDGSNFTLKIRSTKLEDSAMYFCASSEGTNARTDTQYFGPGTRLTVL.

This clone turned up a few times. CDR3 sequence reads: CASSPGNFNQPQHF. The CDR3 nucleotides read TGCGCCAGCAGCCCAGGGAACTTCAATCAGCCCCAGCATTTT. This rearrangement joins TRBV4-1 to TRBJ1-5; tentative D call: TRBD1 (5 bases). The ends were cut back, 4 bases at V and 3 bases at J, with 10 bases in the middle. Germline V gene lookup returns CDR1 MGHRA and CDR2 YSYEKL. The CDR3 extends over 14 amino acids.

The rearrangement joins TRBV6-1 to TRBJ1-1; D is uncertain. CDR1 is MNHNS, CDR2 SASEGT, per germline. This CDR3 has 14 residues. V dropped 5 bases and J dropped 0 bases, with 10 bases sitting between them. This CDR3 reads CASSTRAVNTEAFF. The CDR3 DNA sequence: TGTGCCAGCAGTACCCGCGCCGTGAACACTGAAGCTTTCTTT.

V and J are TRBV27 and TRBJ2-1; TRBD2 is a possible D gene (7 bases). Deletions cut 6 bases from V and 8 bases from J, with 26 bases between. Germline V gene lookup returns CDR1 MNHEY and CDR2 SMNVEV (reference sequence). The CDR3 covers 17 residues. This chain's CDR3 is CASSLQSRGRALDEQFF. CDR3 nucleotides: TGTGCCAGCAGCCTCCAATCTAGGGGGAGGGCCCTAGATGAGCAGTTCTTC.

As for this clone: At one boundary the junction diverges from the germline segment, which might be a read error. This chain links TRBV7-9 with TRBJ1-6; 9 bases match TRBD1. Germline V gives CDR1 SEHNR, CDR2 FQNEAQ (reference sequence). CDR3 size: 14 residues. The CDR3 DNA follows: TGTTCCAGCAGCTTAGGACAGGGGAATTCACCCCTCCACTTT. Protein product: CSSSLGQGNSPLHF.

V usage is TRBV29-1 and J usage is TRBJ1-2; 7 bases line up with TRBD1. Trimming cost V 8 bases and J 7 bases; bases outside gene matches: 13. CDR3 length: 13 amino acids. The germline V gene has CDR1 SQVTM and CDR2 ANQGSEA. The CDR3 is CSTGGGPRGGYTF. The CDR3 DNA follows: TGCAGCACCGGAGGGGGCCCGCGGGGTGGCTACACCTTC.

The chain employs TRBV4-1 and TRBJ2-5, with 7 positions matching TRBD2. Germline V gene data show CDR1 as MGHRA and CDR2 as YSYEKL. The CDR3 is 18 amino acids. J gave up 1 base and V 0 bases, and 11 bases lay outside the gene matches. The CDR3 nucleotides are TGCGCCAGCAGCCAAGAGATCATCGGCGGGGGAGCCCAAGAGACCCAGTACTTC. It translates to CASSQEIIGGGAQETQYF.

Details on this clone: This likely comes from a read error, as the CDR3 has no conserved phenylalanine or tryptophan at its end. Because the CDR3's place on the DNA is in doubt, the DNA is left out and the CDR3 is given as listed by TCRdb. The rearrangement joins TRBV5-6 to TRBJ1-2; the table calls TRBD1, which could not be checked here. With termini counted, the CDR3 has 15 amino acids. Per the germline V gene, CDR1 is SGHDT and CDR2 is YYEEEE. The CDR3 region is CASSLLGAGQRMADL.

This chain connects TRBV18 to TRBJ2-7; 16 positions match TRBD2. V was clipped by 5 bases and J by 7 bases; unmatched bases: 11. The germline V gene has CDR1 KGHSH and CDR2 LQKENI. The CDR3 covers 17 residues. CDR3 sequence reads: CASSSGTSGRALGEQYF. CDR3 coding DNA: TGTGCCAGCTCATCCGGGACTAGCGGGAGGGCCCTCGGAGAGCAGTACTTC.

V usage is TRBV4-1 and J usage is TRBJ1-4; D is unclear. This CDR3 comprises 14 residues. V was pared by 0 bases and J by 7 bases, with 9 bases between. Germline values: CDR1 MGHRA, CDR2 YSYEKL. The CDR3: CASSQEGGGEKLFF. The CDR3 nucleotides read TGCGCCAGCAGCCAAGAAGGCGGAGGTGAAAAACTGTTTTTT.